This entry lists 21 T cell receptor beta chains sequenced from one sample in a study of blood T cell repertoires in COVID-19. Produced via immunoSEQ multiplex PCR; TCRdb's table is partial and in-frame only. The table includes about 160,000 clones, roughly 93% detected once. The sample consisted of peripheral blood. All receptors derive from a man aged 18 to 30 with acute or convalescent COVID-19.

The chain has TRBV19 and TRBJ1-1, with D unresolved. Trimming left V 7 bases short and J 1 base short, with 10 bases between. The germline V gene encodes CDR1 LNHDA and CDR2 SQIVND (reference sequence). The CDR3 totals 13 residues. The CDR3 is CASTWRANTEAFF. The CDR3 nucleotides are TGTGCCAGTACCTGGCGGGCGAACACTGAAGCTTTCTTT.

The CDR3 DNA reads TGTGCCAGCAGCCAAGGGGGGGGCAGGACTGAAGCTTTCTTT. This sequence encodes CASSQGGGRTEAFF. The chain carries TRBV3-1 (or the pseudogene TRBV3-2) and TRBJ1-1; D possibly corresponds to TRBD1 (6 bases). This CDR3 is 14 amino acids long. Germline lookup yields CDR1 LGHDT and CDR2 YNNKEL (reference sequence). The V end was cut by 1 base, the J end by 5 bases, with 11 bases between.

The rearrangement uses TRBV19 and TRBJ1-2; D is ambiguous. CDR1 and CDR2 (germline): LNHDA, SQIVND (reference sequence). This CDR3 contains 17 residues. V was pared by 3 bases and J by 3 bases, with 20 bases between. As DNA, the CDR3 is TGTGCCAGTAGTATCGGGTTCCCGGCCCCCACGGACTATGGCTACACCTTC. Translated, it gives CASSIGFPAPTDYGYTF.

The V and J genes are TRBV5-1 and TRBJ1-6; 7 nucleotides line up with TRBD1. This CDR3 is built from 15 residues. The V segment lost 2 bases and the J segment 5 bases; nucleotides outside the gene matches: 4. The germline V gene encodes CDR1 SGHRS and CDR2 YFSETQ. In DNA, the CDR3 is TGCGCCAGCAGCTTACAGGGGCAGAATAATTCACCCCTCCACTTT. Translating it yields CASSLQGQNNSPLHF.

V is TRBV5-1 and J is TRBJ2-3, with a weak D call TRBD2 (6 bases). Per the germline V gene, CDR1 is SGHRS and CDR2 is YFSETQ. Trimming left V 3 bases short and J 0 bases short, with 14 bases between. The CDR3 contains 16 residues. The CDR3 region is CASSSRGTGSTDTQYF. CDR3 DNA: TGCGCCAGCAGCTCACGCGGGACTGGTAGCACAGATACGCAGTATTTT.

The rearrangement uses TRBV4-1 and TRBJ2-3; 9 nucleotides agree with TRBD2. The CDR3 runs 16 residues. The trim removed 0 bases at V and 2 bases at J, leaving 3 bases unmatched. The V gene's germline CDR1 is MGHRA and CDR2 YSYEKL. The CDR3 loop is CASSQESSGDTDTQYF. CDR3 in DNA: TGCGCCAGCAGCCAAGAATCTAGCGGGGACACAGATACGCAGTATTTT.

The CDR3 is CATSRGDRDTGELFF. CDR3 bases: TGTGCCACCAGCAGAGGGGACAGAGACACCGGGGAGCTGTTTTTT. This chain uses TRBV15 with TRBJ2-2; the match to TRBD1 covers 7 bases. The CDR3 length is 15 residues. The germline gives CDR1 LNHNV, CDR2 YYDKDF (reference sequence). Germline trimming cut 1 base from V and 3 bases from J; bases unmatched to any gene: 2.

CDR3 sequence (DNA): TGTGCCACCAGCAGAGATCGAGACTTTTACGGGGAGCTGTTTTTT. Protein product: CATSRDRDFYGELFF. The chain uses TRBV15 and TRBJ2-2; D gene uncertain. Per germline, CDR1 LNHNV and CDR2 YYDKDF (reference sequence). V was trimmed by 0 bases and J by 7 bases, leaving 12 bases between them. The CDR3 runs 15 residues.

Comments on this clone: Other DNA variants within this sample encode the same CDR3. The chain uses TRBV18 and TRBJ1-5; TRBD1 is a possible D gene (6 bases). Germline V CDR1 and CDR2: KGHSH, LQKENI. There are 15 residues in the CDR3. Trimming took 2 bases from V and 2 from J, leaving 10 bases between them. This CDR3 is CASSPGGAGNQPQHF. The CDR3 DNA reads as TGTGCCAGCTCACCAGGGGGCGCGGGCAATCAGCCCCAGCATTTT.

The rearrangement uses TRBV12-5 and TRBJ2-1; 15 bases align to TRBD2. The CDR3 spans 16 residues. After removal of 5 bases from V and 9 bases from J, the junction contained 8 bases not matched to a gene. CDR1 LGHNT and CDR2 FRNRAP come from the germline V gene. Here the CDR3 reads CASGTLGLAGGTEQFF. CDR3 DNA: TGTGCTAGTGGTACTCTGGGACTAGCGGGAGGCACTGAGCAGTTCTTC. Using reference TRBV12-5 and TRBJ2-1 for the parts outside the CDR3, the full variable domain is DARVTQTPRHKVTEMGQEVTMRCQPILGHNTVFWYRQTMMQGLELLAYFRNRAPLDDSGMPKDRFSAEMPDATLATLKIQPSEPRDSAVYFCASGTLGLAGGTEQFFGPGTRLTVL.

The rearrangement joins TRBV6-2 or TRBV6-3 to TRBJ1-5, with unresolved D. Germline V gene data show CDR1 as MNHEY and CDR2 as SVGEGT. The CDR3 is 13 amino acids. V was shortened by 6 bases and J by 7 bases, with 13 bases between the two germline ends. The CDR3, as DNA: TGTGCCAGCAGCTCGGCACACAGACAGCCCCAGCATTTT. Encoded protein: CASSSAHRQPQHF.

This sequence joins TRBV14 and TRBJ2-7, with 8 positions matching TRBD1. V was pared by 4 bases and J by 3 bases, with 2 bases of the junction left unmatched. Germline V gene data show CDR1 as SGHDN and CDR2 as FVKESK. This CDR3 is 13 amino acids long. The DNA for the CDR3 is TGTGCCAGCAGCCGACAGGGGAGCTACGAGCAGTACTTC. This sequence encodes CASSRQGSYEQYF.

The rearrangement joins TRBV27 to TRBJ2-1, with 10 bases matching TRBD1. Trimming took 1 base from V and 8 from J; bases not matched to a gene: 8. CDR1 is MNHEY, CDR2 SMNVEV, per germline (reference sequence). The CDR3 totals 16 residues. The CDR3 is CASSLLGTGVSDEQFF. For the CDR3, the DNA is TGTGCCAGCAGTTTATTGGGGACAGGGGTCTCGGATGAGCAGTTCTTC.

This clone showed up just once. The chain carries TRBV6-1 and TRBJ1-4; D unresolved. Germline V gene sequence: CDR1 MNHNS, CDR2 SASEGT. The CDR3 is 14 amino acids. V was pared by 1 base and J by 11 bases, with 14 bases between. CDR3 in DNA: TGTGCCAGCAGTGAAGGGAGGGATGGAAGCAAACTGTTTTTT. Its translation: CASSEGRDGSKLFF.

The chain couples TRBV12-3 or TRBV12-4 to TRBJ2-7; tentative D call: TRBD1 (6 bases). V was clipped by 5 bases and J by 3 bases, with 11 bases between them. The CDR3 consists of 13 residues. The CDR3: CASSLGQNYEQYF. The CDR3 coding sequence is TGTGCCAGCAGTCTTGGACAGAACTACGAGCAGTACTTC.

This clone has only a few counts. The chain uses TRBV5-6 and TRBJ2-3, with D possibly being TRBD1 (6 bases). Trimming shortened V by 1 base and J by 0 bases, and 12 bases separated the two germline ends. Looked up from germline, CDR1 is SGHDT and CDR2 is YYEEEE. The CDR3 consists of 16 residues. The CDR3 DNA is TGTGCCAGCAGCTTGAGGTCGGGACACAGCACAGATACGCAGTATTTT. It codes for CASSLRSGHSTDTQYF.

As DNA, the CDR3 is TGTGCCAGCAGCCCTGGGAGGGGTAACTATGGCTACACCTTC. Translating it yields CASSPGRGNYGYTF. V gene TRBV6-4 combines with J gene TRBJ1-2; maybe TRBD1 (5 bases). The CDR3 length is 14 residues. Germline lookup yields CDR1 MRHNA and CDR2 SNTAGT. The V end was cut by 6 bases, the J end by 1 base, with 12 bases between.

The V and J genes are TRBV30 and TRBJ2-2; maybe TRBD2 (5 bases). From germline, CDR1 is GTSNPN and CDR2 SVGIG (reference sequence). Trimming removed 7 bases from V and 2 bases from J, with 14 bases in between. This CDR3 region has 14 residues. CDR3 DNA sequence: TGTGCCTCCCATGGCAGCGGTAACACCGGGGAGCTGTTTTTT. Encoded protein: CASHGSGNTGELFF.

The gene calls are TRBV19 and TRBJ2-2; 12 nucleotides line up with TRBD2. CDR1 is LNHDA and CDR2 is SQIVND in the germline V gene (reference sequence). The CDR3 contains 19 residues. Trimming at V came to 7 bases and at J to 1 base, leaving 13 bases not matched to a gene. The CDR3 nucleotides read TGTGCCAGTAACGCCTCCCCACTAGCGGGGGGCGTGAACACCGGGGAGCTGTTTTTT. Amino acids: CASNASPLAGGVNTGELFF.

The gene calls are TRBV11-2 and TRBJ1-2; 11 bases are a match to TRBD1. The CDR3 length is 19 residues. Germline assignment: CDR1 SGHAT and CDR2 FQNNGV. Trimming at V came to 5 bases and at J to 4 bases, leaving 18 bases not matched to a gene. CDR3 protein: CASSPTGRGQGVDLYGYTF. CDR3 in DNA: TGTGCCAGCAGCCCCACCGGTCGGGGACAGGGGGTAGATCTCTATGGCTACACCTTC.

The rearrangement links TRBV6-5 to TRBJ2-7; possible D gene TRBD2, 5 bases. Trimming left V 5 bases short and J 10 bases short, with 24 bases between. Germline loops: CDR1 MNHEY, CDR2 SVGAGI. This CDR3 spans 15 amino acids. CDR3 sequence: CASSTRAQGQDGQYF. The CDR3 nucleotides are TGTGCCAGCAGTACTAGAGCTCAAGGCCAGGACGGTCAGTACTTC.